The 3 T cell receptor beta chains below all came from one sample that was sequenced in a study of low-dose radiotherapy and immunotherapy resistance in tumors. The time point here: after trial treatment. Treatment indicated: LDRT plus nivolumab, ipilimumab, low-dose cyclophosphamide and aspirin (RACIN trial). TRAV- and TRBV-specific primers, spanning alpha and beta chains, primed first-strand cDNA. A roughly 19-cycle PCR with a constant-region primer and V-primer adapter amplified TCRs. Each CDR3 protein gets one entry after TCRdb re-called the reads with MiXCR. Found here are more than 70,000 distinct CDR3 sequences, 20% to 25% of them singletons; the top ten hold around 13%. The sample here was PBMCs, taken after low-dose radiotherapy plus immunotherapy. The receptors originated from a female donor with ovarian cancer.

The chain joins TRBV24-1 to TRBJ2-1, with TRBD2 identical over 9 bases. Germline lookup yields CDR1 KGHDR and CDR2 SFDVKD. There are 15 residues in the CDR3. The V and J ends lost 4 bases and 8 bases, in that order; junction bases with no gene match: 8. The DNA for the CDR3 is TGTGCCACCAGTGAGTGGGGCGGGAGGGCCGATGAGCAGTTCTTC. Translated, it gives CATSEWGGRADEQFF.

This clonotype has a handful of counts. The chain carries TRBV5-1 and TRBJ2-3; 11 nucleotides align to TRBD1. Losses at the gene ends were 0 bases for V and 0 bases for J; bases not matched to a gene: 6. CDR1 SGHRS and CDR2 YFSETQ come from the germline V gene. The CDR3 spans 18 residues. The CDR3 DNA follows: TGCGCCAGCAGCTTGGCCCGGACAGGGGGCCTTAGCACAGATACGCAGTATTTT. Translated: CASSLARTGGLSTDTQYF. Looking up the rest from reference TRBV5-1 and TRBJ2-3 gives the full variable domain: KAGVTQTPRYLIKTRGQQVTLSCSPISGHRSVSWYQQTPGQGLQFLFEYFSETQRNKGNFPGRFSGRQFSNSRSEMNVSTLELGDSALYLCASSLARTGGLSTDTQYFGPGTRLTVL.

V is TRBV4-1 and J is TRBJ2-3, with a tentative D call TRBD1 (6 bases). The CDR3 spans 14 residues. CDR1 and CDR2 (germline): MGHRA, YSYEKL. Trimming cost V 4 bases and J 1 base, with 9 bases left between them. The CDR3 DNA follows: TGCGCCAGCAGCCTCCGACAGGGCACAGATACGCAGTATTTT. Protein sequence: CASSLRQGTDTQYF.